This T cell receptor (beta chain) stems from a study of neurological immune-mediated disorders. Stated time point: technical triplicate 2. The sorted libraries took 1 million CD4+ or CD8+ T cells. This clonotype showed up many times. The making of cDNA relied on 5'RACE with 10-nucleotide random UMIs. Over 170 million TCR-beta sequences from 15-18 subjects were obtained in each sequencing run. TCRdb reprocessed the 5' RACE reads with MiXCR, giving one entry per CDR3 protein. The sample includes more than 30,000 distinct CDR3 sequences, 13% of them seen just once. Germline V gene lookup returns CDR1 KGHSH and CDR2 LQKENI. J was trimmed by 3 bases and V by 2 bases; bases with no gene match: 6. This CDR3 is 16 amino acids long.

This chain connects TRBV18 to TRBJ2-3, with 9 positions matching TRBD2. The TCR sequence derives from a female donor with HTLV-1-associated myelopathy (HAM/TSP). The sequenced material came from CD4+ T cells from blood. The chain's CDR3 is CASSPTAGGATDTQYF. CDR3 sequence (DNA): TGTGCCAGCTCACCAACCGCGGGGGGGGCAACAGATACGCAGTATTTT.